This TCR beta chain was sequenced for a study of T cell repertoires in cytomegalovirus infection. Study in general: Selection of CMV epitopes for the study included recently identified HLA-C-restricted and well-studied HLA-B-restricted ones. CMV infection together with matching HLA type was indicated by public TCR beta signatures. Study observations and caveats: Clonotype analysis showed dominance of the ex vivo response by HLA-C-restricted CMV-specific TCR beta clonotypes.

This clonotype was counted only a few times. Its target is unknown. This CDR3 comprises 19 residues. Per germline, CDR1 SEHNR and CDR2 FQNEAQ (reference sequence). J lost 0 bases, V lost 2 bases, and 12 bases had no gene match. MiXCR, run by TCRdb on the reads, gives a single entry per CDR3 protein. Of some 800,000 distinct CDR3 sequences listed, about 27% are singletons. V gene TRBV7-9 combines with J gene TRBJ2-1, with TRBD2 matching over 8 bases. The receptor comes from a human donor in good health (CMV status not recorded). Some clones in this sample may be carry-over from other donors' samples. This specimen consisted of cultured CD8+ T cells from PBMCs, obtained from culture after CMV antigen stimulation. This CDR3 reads CASSLLGLAGVSSYNEQFF. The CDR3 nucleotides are TGTGCCAGCAGCTTATTAGGCCTAGCGGGCGTTAGCTCCTACAATGAGCAGTTCTTC. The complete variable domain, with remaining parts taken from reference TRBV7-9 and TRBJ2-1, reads DTGVSQNPRHKITKRGQNVTFRCDPISEHNRLYWYRQTLGQGPEFLTYFQNEAQLEKSRLLSDRFSAERPKGSFSTLEIQRTEQGDSAMYLCASSLLGLAGVSSYNEQFFGPGTRLTVL.